This T cell receptor (beta chain) is from a study of shared clonotypes between healthy human individuals. Findings and caveats of the study: Naive subsets usually exceeded memory subsets in estimated richness.

As concerns this clone: What it binds is unknown.

Replicate PCRs from sorted subsets contained around 190 ng DNA, which is 30,000 to 35,000 T cell genomes. Profiled with immunoSEQ multiplex PCR; TCRdb holds only in-frame clones, not every one. The table records under 2,500,000 clones, under 97% of them present only once. The CDR3 is 14 residues long. Germline V gives CDR1 SGHAT, CDR2 FQNNGV. Trimming cost V 1 base and J 4 bases, with 9 bases left between them. Material: naive CD4+ T cells sorted from blood. Sample subset: CD45RA+ positively selected. The clonotype was recovered from a man between 18 and 29 years old in good health. This sequence joins TRBV11-2 and TRBJ2-3; D unresolved. CDR3 region: CASSLVVAPDTQYF. The DNA for the CDR3 is TGTGCCAGCAGCTTAGTAGTAGCCCCAGATACGCAGTATTTT.